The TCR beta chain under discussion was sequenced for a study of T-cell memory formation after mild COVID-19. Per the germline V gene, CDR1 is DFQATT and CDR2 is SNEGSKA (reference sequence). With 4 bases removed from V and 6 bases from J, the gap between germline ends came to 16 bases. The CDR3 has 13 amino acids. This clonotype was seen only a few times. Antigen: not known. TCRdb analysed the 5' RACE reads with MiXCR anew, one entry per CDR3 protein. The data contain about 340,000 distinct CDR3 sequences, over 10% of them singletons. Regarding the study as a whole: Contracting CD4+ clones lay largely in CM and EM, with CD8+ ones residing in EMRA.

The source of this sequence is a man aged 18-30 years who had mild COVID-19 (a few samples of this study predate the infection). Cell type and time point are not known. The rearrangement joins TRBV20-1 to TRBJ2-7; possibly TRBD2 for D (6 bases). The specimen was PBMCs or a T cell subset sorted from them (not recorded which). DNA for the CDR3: TGCAGTGCTAACCTACCGGGACTCTCCGAGCAGTACGTC. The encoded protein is CSANLPGLSEQYV.